This TCR beta chain was documented in a study of cytomegalovirus exposure and HLA in healthy donors. The study's findings and limits: Certain indistinguishable V segments, among them TRBV6-2 and TRBV6-3, were excluded. In an earlier analysis, productive rearrangement rates for most beta V segments clustered near 87% or 30%. TCR beta chains numbering under 200 were designated cytomegalovirus-associated. The likely explanation for a cluster of highly shared sequence variants was sequencing artifact.

The CDR3 has 13 amino acids. V lost 3 bases, J lost 14 bases, and 18 bases lay in between. Looked up from germline, CDR1 is SGHNT and CDR2 is YYREEE (reference sequence). 13 Jbeta primers and 60 Vbeta primers were used for the PCR. Sequenced by immunoSEQ multiplex PCR; TCRdb stores in-frame clones only, minus some. Found here are 100,000 to 120,000 clones, about 64% of them singletons; the top ten hold roughly 8.3%. As regards this clone: Its target is not known.

The receptor comes from a man in his late teens or twenties in good health and CMV-seropositive. The chain uses TRBV5-4 and TRBJ2-1; maybe TRBD2 (6 bases). The material sequenced was PBMCs. The CDR3 DNA follows: TGTGCCAGCAGCTCCCCCCTAGGAGGGGACGAGTTCTTC. Translation gives CASSSPLGGDEFF.